These 9 T cell receptor beta chains share one sample of origin, sequenced in a study of shared T cell receptors in the human thymus. Sequencing was performed with immunoSEQ multiplex PCR; in TCRdb, only in-frame clones are kept and a portion is missing. Found here are hundreds of thousands of clones, around three quarters of them singletons; the top ten hold 0.01% to 0.015%. The same data also went into a second study, on human thymus T cells.

Sample: thymocytes. The receptors were gathered from a boy younger than two with a congenital heart defect.

The gene calls are TRBV19 and TRBJ2-3, with TRBD2 matching over 11 bases. The germline CDR1 and CDR2 sequences are LNHDA and SQIVND (reference sequence). J lost 0 bases, V lost 5 bases, and 7 bases had no gene match. There are 17 residues in the CDR3. The CDR3 DNA reads TGTGCCAGTAGTGTTTATAGCGGGAGGGGTAGCACAGATACGCAGTATTTT. The encoded protein is CASSVYSGRGSTDTQYF.

CDR3 sequence reads: CASSFRNGRAKSNEQFF. Here the CDR3 DNA reads TGTGCCAGCAGCTTTAGAAACGGGAGGGCCAAATCCAATGAGCAGTTCTTC. The chain uses TRBV7-9 and TRBJ2-1, with 8 bases fitting TRBD2. This CDR3 comprises 17 residues. Germline V CDR1 and CDR2: SEHNR, FQNEAQ (reference sequence). Germline trimming cut 3 bases from V and 6 bases from J; bases unmatched to any gene: 13.

V gene TRBV4-3 combines with J gene TRBJ2-1; D is perhaps TRBD1 (5 bases). V shed 1 base and J shed 2 bases, with 9 bases lying between them. The CDR3 is 15 amino acids. The germline V gene encodes CDR1 LGHNA and CDR2 YSLEER. CDR3 sequence (DNA): TGCGCCAGCAGCCAAGGCTTCAGGGCCTACAATGAGCAGTTCTTC. Protein: CASSQGFRAYNEQFF.

V gene TRBV29-1 combines with J gene TRBJ2-1; a possible D gene is TRBD1 (6 bases). The CDR3 contains 13 residues. Germline CDR1 reads SQVTM; CDR2 reads ANQGSEA. The ends were cut back, 4 bases at V and 6 bases at J, with 13 bases in the middle. The CDR3 coding sequence is TGCAGCGTTGCAGGGGCATACGCCAATGAGCAGTTCTTC. Encoded protein: CSVAGAYANEQFF.

The V call is TRBV7-2, the J call TRBJ2-4; 13 bases are a match to TRBD2. J was trimmed by 5 bases and V by 1 base; bases with no gene match: 11. CDR3 length: 19 amino acids. The germline gives CDR1 SGHTA, CDR2 FQGNSA. DNA for the CDR3: TGTGCCAGCAGCTTAGTACTAGCGGGAGGGCCTTTCCGCCAAAACATTCAGTACTTC. Its translation: CASSLVLAGGPFRQNIQYF.

The rearrangement links TRBV5-5 to TRBJ2-3; 8 bases are shared with TRBD1. J lost 2 bases, V lost 4 bases, and 12 bases had no gene match. This CDR3 has 17 amino acids. Germline V gene sequence: CDR1 SGHKS, CDR2 YYEKEE (reference sequence). The CDR3 coding sequence is TGTGCCAGCAGCCCACAGGGACAGGAGGAACACACAGATACGCAGTATTTT. Translating gives CASSPQGQEEHTDTQYF.

The chain is built from TRBV7-6 and TRBJ2-6; a weak D match, TRBD1 (5 bases). The CDR3 contains 16 residues. V shed 3 bases and J shed 0 bases, with 9 bases lying between them. Looked up from germline, CDR1 is SGHVS and CDR2 is FNYEAQ. The CDR3 loop reads CASSFFRGSGANVLTF. The CDR3 coding sequence is TGTGCCAGCAGCTTTTTTAGGGGCTCTGGGGCCAACGTCCTGACTTTC.

The rearrangement joins TRBV5-1 to TRBJ2-2, with TRBD2 matching over 7 bases. The CDR3 covers 16 residues. Germline V lookup: CDR1 SGHRS, CDR2 YFSETQ. Trimming removed 4 bases from V and 0 bases from J; junction bases left unmatched: 6. The CDR3 sequence: CASSGRERSNTGELFF. The CDR3 DNA reads TGCGCCAGCAGCGGGCGGGAGCGGTCGAACACCGGGGAGCTGTTTTTT.

This clone was detected a few times. The same CDR3 is also encoded by other DNA sequences in this sample. J is TRBJ2-1 and V is TRBV30; 7 nucleotides align to TRBD2. The germline V gene has CDR1 GTSNPN and CDR2 SVGIG (reference sequence). Trimming removed 2 bases from V and 3 bases from J; junction bases left unmatched: 4. This CDR3 spans 14 amino acids. The CDR3 DNA sequence: TGTGCCTGGAGTAACCGCGGGAGCTACAATGAGCAGTTCTTC. Its translation is CAWSNRGSYNEQFF.